This T cell receptor beta chain was observed in a study of PD-1 blockade in mismatch repair-deficient tumors. Study-wide context: Enrolled about 2013-2016, patients had progressing, pretreated mismatch repair-deficient cancers of about a dozen types. Findings of the study overall: After pembrolizumab, tumor-resident clones rose rapidly, then generally contracted before radiologic responses.

Notes on this clone: Its target is not known.

The table came from immunoSEQ multiplex PCR; TCRdb's copy has only in-frame clones and leaves some out. The sample has around 51,000 clones, 81% seen once; the top ten hold 7% to 8.5%. CDR1 SQVTM and CDR2 ANQGSEA come from the germline V gene. V lost 0 bases to trimming and J lost 0 bases, with 11 bases between them. This CDR3 is built from 15 residues. The sample in question was peripheral blood, obtained 20 weeks after starting pembrolizumab. The sequence was obtained from an adult with mismatch repair-deficient cancer. This chain uses TRBV29-1 with TRBJ1-1; D not certain. CDR3 DNA: TGCAGCGTTGAAGATCGGAACCTCCTGAACACTGAAGCTTTCTTT. This codes for CSVEDRNLLNTEAFF.